A single sample is the source of the 21 T cell receptor beta chains below, sequenced in a study of OX40 agonist ivuxolimab in advanced cancers. The method was immunoSEQ multiplex PCR; TCRdb's version includes in-frame clones alone and lacks a portion of them. The sample lists about 75,000 clones, roughly 89% occurring once. Specimen: CD4+ or CD8+ T cells sorted from blood, collected in a trial of the OX40 agonist ivuxolimab. These receptors all stem from an adult with an advanced solid tumor such as melanoma, head and neck, liver or kidney cancer.

The V call is TRBV9, the J call TRBJ2-1; the D is unclear. CDR1 SGDLS and CDR2 YYNGEE come from the germline V gene. Trimming shortened V by 0 bases and J by 3 bases, and 4 bases separated the two germline ends. This CDR3 spans 13 amino acids. The CDR3 here is CASSVEGYNEQFF. Here the CDR3 DNA reads TGTGCCAGCAGCGTAGAAGGCTACAATGAGCAGTTCTTC.

This clone was seen just once. The CDR3 loop is CSAASTGELFF. In DNA form, the CDR3 reads TGCAGTGCCGCCTCTACCGGGGAGCTGTTTTTT. V gene TRBV20-1 combines with J gene TRBJ2-2; D not resolved. The V end was cut by 6 bases, the J end by 5 bases, with 7 bases between. This CDR3 is 11 amino acids long. Germline V gene lookup returns CDR1 DFQATT and CDR2 SNEGSKA (reference sequence).

The chain couples TRBV6-5 to TRBJ1-1; the D gene is possibly TRBD1 (5 bases). From germline, CDR1 is MNHEY and CDR2 SVGAGI. Trimming took off 6 bases at V and 4 bases at J, with 15 bases between the two ends. The CDR3 spans 14 residues. DNA of the CDR3: TGTGCCAGCAGAATTGGGGGGGAGACCACTGAAGCTTTCTTT. Its protein product is CASRIGGETTEAFF.

The CDR3 DNA reads as TGCGCCAGCATGGTAGGGGGAACAAAAAATGAGCAGTTCTTC. The encoded protein is CASMVGGTKNEQFF. The chain links TRBV5-1 to TRBJ2-1; perhaps TRBD1 as D (6 bases). This CDR3 comprises 14 residues. Germline-derived CDR1 and CDR2 are SGHRS and YFSETQ. The V end was cut by 6 bases, the J end by 7 bases, with 17 bases between.

J is TRBJ2-7 and V is TRBV5-6; D remains unclear. CDR3 length equals 12 residues. Looked up from germline, CDR1 is SGHDT and CDR2 is YYEEEE. The ends were cut back, 4 bases at V and 6 bases at J, with 11 bases in the middle. The CDR3 sequence is CASSQRAVEQYF. In nucleotides, the CDR3 is TGTGCCAGCAGCCAACGGGCGGTCGAGCAGTACTTC.

This rearrangement joins TRBV5-1 to TRBJ2-7; 8 bases match TRBD1. The CDR3 is 14 amino acids. The junction had 7 bases not matched to a gene; V was cut back by 6 bases and J by 2 bases. CDR1 SGHRS and CDR2 YFSETQ come from the germline V gene. The CDR3 is CASTSGGAAYEQYF. In DNA, the CDR3 is TGCGCCAGCACCTCAGGGGGCGCCGCCTACGAGCAGTACTTC.

This sequence joins TRBV11-3 and TRBJ2-3; D not certain. Germline-derived CDR1 and CDR2 are SGHNT and YENEEA. V lost 1 base, J lost 0 bases, and 5 bases lay in between. CDR3 length: 14 amino acids. The CDR3 here is CASSLGFSTDTQYF. The CDR3 nucleotides are TGTGCCAGCAGCTTAGGTTTTAGCACAGATACGCAGTATTTT.

V is TRBV27 and J is TRBJ1-2, with a tentative D call TRBD1 (6 bases). This CDR3 spans 13 amino acids. Per germline, CDR1 MNHEY and CDR2 SMNVEV (reference sequence). Trimming shortened V by 6 bases and J by 7 bases, and 15 bases separated the two germline ends. The CDR3 reads CASRPRTGSGYTF. DNA of the CDR3: TGTGCCAGCAGGCCAAGAACAGGGAGTGGCTACACCTTC.

J is TRBJ1-1 and V is TRBV5-1; D ambiguous. CDR3 size: 15 residues. V lost 2 bases to trimming and J lost 1 base, with 12 bases between them. CDR1 SGHRS and CDR2 YFSETQ come from the germline V gene. CDR3 nucleotides: TGCGCCAGCAGCTTCGGGCAGGCGCCGAACACTGAAGCTTTCTTT. This translates into CASSFGQAPNTEAFF. Complete variable domain (other parts from reference TRBV5-1 and TRBJ1-1): KAGVTQTPRYLIKTRGQQVTLSCSPISGHRSVSWYQQTPGQGLQFLFEYFSETQRNKGNFPGRFSGRQFSNSRSEMNVSTLELGDSALYLCASSFGQAPNTEAFFGQGTRLTVV.

The gene calls are TRBV5-8 and TRBJ1-1; TRBD1 matches at 8 bases. The CDR3 runs to 12 residues. Germline V gene lookup returns CDR1 SGHTS and CDR2 YDEGEE. V trimming: 5 bases; J trimming: 9 bases; junction bases outside the gene matches: 6. DNA for the CDR3: TGTGCCAGCAGTTTTCGGACAGGGAAAGCTTTCTTT. This sequence encodes CASSFRTGKAFF.

The chain combines TRBV5-1 with TRBJ1-1; 7 bases match TRBD1. The germline V gene has CDR1 SGHRS and CDR2 YFSETQ. This CDR3 has 14 amino acids. Trimming took 5 bases from V and 1 from J; bases not matched to a gene: 5. The DNA for the CDR3 is TGCGCCAGCAGAACGGGACAGCCGAACACTGAAGCTTTCTTT. It encodes CASRTGQPNTEAFF.

J is TRBJ2-2 and V is TRBV29-1; 7 bases line up with TRBD2. The length of the CDR3 is 14 residues. Losses at the gene ends were 7 bases for V and 2 bases for J; bases not matched to a gene: 7. Germline values: CDR1 SQVTM, CDR2 ANQGSEA. The chain's CDR3 is CSAQRGLNTGELFF. CDR3 bases: TGCAGCGCACAGCGGGGCCTCAACACCGGGGAGCTGTTTTTT.

The chain carries TRBV7-9 and TRBJ2-3; D is unclear. Germline-derived CDR1 and CDR2 are SEHNR and FQNEAQ (reference sequence). The CDR3 sequence is 12 residues long. V lost 4 bases and J lost 5, with 7 bases in between. The CDR3 sequence: CASSSAGDTQYF. Written as DNA, the CDR3 is TGTGCCAGCAGCTCAGCAGGAGATACGCAGTATTTT.

This clone occurred once. The chain recombines TRBV11-1 with TRBJ2-3; no firm D call. Looked up from germline, CDR1 is SGHAT and CDR2 is FQDESV (reference sequence). The germline V and J ends were trimmed by 6 bases and 4 bases, with 8 bases remaining between them. The CDR3 has 12 residues. The CDR3, as DNA: TGTGCCAGCAGGGATAGTTCAGATACGCAGTATTTT. Residues: CASRDSSDTQYF.

The rearrangement uses TRBV2 and TRBJ1-2, with 8 nucleotides matching TRBD1. Trimming cost V 3 bases and J 8 bases; bases outside gene matches: 5. This CDR3 is built from 13 residues. Per the germline V gene, CDR1 is SNHLY and CDR2 is FYNNEI. The chain's CDR3 is CASSDQGAGGYTF. Written as DNA, the CDR3 is TGTGCCAGCAGTGATCAGGGGGCAGGAGGCTACACCTTC. Full variable domain (outside the CDR3, taken from reference TRBV2 and TRBJ1-2): EPEVTQTPSHQVTQMGQEVILRCVPISNHLYFYWYRQILGQKVEFLVSFYNNEISEKSEIFDDQFSVERPDGSNFTLKIRSTKLEDSAMYFCASSDQGAGGYTFGSGTRLTVV.

This clone appeared once. The V and J genes are TRBV6-6 and TRBJ2-5; 8 bases fit TRBD1. This CDR3 region has 15 residues. V lost 7 bases and J lost 4; bases outside the gene matches: 11. The V gene's germline CDR1 is MNHNY and CDR2 SVGAGI (reference sequence). CDR3 nucleotide sequence: TGTGCCAGCATACCCTTTGGACAGGGCCCAGAGACCCAGTACTTC. It yields the protein CASIPFGQGPETQYF.

Only a few counts were recorded for this clone. The chain joins TRBV7-2 to TRBJ2-3; D is perhaps TRBD2 (5 bases). V dropped 1 base and J dropped 4 bases, with 12 bases sitting between them. Germline V gives CDR1 SGHTA, CDR2 FQGNSA. The CDR3 runs to 15 residues. CDR3 loop: CASSLDGASPDTQYF. Written as DNA, the CDR3 is TGTGCCAGCAGCTTAGACGGTGCTAGCCCAGATACGCAGTATTTT.

The J gene is TRBJ2-3, the V gene TRBV6-1; the match to TRBD1 covers 8 bases. The germline CDR1 and CDR2 sequences are MNHNS and SASEGT. This CDR3 has 14 residues. Trimming took 7 bases from V and 4 from J; bases not matched to a gene: 7. This chain's CDR3 is CASTQTGESDTQYF. The CDR3 DNA reads as TGTGCCAGCACCCAGACAGGGGAATCAGATACGCAGTATTTT.

V gene TRBV19 combines with J gene TRBJ1-2; possibly TRBD1 for D (5 bases). The V and J ends lost 9 bases and 4 bases respectively, with 21 bases between them. In germline, CDR1 is LNHDA, CDR2 SQIVND (reference sequence). The CDR3 is 15 residues long. The CDR3 nucleotides are TGTGCCAGCGTTCCGGGGCGACGCCGTGTCTATGGCTACACCTTC. Protein: CASVPGRRRVYGYTF.

The chain is built from TRBV6-6 and TRBJ2-7, with 7 bases lining up with TRBD1. V dropped 5 bases and J dropped 1; count of bases not matched to a gene: 5. Germline V lookup: CDR1 MNHNY, CDR2 SVGAGI (reference sequence). The CDR3 sequence is 14 residues long. DNA of the CDR3: TGTGCCAGCAGTCCCGGGACAGCTTCCTACGAGCAGTACTTC. Translation gives CASSPGTASYEQYF.

This chain uses TRBV29-1 with TRBJ1-5; TRBD1 matches at 8 bases. The CDR3 consists of 13 residues. Trimming cost V 3 bases and J 6 bases; bases outside gene matches: 4. Germline lookup yields CDR1 SQVTM and CDR2 ANQGSEA. The CDR3: CSVDGQGGQPQHF. In DNA form, the CDR3 reads TGCAGCGTTGACGGACAGGGCGGTCAGCCCCAGCATTTT. Full variable domain (remainder filled in from reference TRBV29-1 and TRBJ1-5): SAVISQKPSRDICQRGTSLTIQCQVDSQVTMMFWYRQQPGQSLTLIATANQGSEATYESGFVIDKFPISRPNLTFSTLTVSNMSPEDSSIYLCSVDGQGGQPQHFGDGTRLSIL.